Given below is one T cell receptor beta chain in context. The authors loaded roughly 200 ng DNA, about 30,000 T cell genomes, into sorted-subset replicate PCRs. Assay used: immunoSEQ multiplex PCR; TCRdb lists only in-frame clones, some missing. The sample records about 100,000 clones, roughly 70% being singletons. This specimen comes from a study of shared clonotypes between healthy human individuals. This sequence was found in a woman aged 25-40 years in good health. What was sequenced was memory CD8+ T cells sorted from blood. Subset here: CD45RO+ cells pooled with CCR7-negative TemRA cells.

The chain's CDR3 is CASSPPPGHPSTDTQYF. The CDR3 bases are TGTGCCAGCAGCCCACCCCCGGGACACCCAAGCACAGATACGCAGTATTTT. The V and J genes are TRBV7-2 and TRBJ2-3, with D possibly matching TRBD1 (6 bases). Trimming removed 5 bases at V and 0 bases at J, with 18 bases between. The CDR3 is 17 residues long. Germline lookup yields CDR1 SGHTA and CDR2 FQGNSA.